Sequencing of this T cell receptor beta chain was carried out in a study of blood T cell repertoires in COVID-19. Overall study: COVID-19 samples collected from the United States, Italy and Spain covered acute and convalescent phases. T cells, B-cell-depleted T cells, or PBMCs provided the cDNA or gDNA that served as material.

Original handling: The assay estimated nucleated cells by amplifying reference gene primers. Profiling relied on immunoSEQ multiplex PCR, and the TCRdb table lists in-frame clones only, not all of them. Clone size and V and J calls were adopted from that table, with D and trimming inferred from the DNA. This sample has about 170,000 clones, with roughly 88% found just once. The CDR3 contains 16 residues. The V gene's germline CDR1 is SGDLS and CDR2 YYNGEE. The V gene end was trimmed by 2 bases and the J gene end by 3 bases; junction bases not matched to a gene: 5. The sequence was obtained from a man aged 55-75 years who had recovered from COVID-19. J is TRBJ2-5 and V is TRBV9; 12 positions match TRBD2. Sequencing was done on a sample of peripheral blood. In DNA, the CDR3 is TGTGCCAGCAGCGTGACTAGCGGGGGATTAAAAGAGACCCAGTACTTC. Translation gives CASSVTSGGLKETQYF.